This is a list of T cell receptor beta chains from one sample in a study of blood T cell repertoires in COVID-19. Clones were sequenced by immunoSEQ multiplex PCR, and TCRdb holds only the in-frame ones, with some missing. The profile shows about 100,000 clones, 80% of them singletons. The sequenced material came from peripheral blood. The receptors stem from a man between 65 and 79 years old with active or convalescent COVID-19. Both conserved end residues are trimmed from each CDR3. Each record gives: J gene, D gene, V gene, CDR3 protein. A D gene is named only where the DNA matches it firmly.

j_call: TRBJ1-1
d_call: .
v_call: TRBV6-5
cdr3_aa: ASSSYLGRRAEAF

j_call: TRBJ2-1
d_call: TRBD2
v_call: TRBV6-5
cdr3_aa: ATNQRDLYNEQF

j_call: TRBJ1-4
d_call: .
v_call: TRBV5-1
cdr3_aa: ASSSGATNEKLF

j_call: TRBJ1-2
d_call: TRBD1
v_call: TRBV6-5
cdr3_aa: ASSPVTGGDGYT

j_call: TRBJ1-5
d_call: TRBD1
v_call: TRBV28
cdr3_aa: ASRTGVSNQPQH

j_call: TRBJ2-3
d_call: TRBD2
v_call: TRBV19
cdr3_aa: ASRRGTSGASTQY

j_call: TRBJ1-3
d_call: .
v_call: TRBV5-4
cdr3_aa: ASSLTDRSSGNTIY

j_call: TRBJ1-2
d_call: TRBD1
v_call: TRBV5-1
cdr3_aa: ASSWGQGLANYGYT

j_call: TRBJ1-2
d_call: .
v_call: TRBV5-1
cdr3_aa: ASSFRGLFGSGYT

j_call: TRBJ1-5
d_call: .
v_call: TRBV19
cdr3_aa: ASKGGYNQPQH

j_call: TRBJ1-2
d_call: .
v_call: TRBV4-1
cdr3_aa: ASSQRDNYGYT

j_call: TRBJ1-5
d_call: .
v_call: TRBV2
cdr3_aa: ASSEARGGNQPQH

j_call: TRBJ2-7
d_call: .
v_call: TRBV19
cdr3_aa: ASSRRGTGFSYEQY

j_call: TRBJ1-1
d_call: .
v_call: TRBV5-1
cdr3_aa: ASSLERNTEAF

j_call: TRBJ1-4
d_call: .
v_call: TRBV4-3
cdr3_aa: ASSPRAYGEKLF

j_call: TRBJ2-5
d_call: TRBD2
v_call: TRBV18
cdr3_aa: ASSPTGTSGDGETQY

j_call: TRBJ2-3
d_call: TRBD2
v_call: TRBV6-4
cdr3_aa: ASSEGSGVSDTQY

j_call: TRBJ1-2
d_call: .
v_call: TRBV27
cdr3_aa: ASSRGFRDYGYT

j_call: TRBJ2-1
d_call: .
v_call: TRBV7-9
cdr3_aa: ASSSVYGLLLYNEQF

j_call: TRBJ2-1
d_call: TRBD2
v_call: TRBV3-1/TRBV3-2
cdr3_aa: ASSQVPSGGGEQF

j_call: TRBJ2-4
d_call: .
v_call: TRBV2
cdr3_aa: ASKDSTLAKNIQY

j_call: TRBJ2-7
d_call: TRBD1
v_call: TRBV6-1
cdr3_aa: ASSDNRGLEQY

j_call: TRBJ2-7
d_call: TRBD1
v_call: TRBV7-2
cdr3_aa: ASSLTLRTGAYEQY

j_call: TRBJ1-5
d_call: .
v_call: TRBV7-9
cdr3_aa: ASSLADGQGITQPQH

j_call: TRBJ1-4
d_call: TRBD1
v_call: TRBV2
cdr3_aa: ASRDRPTTNEKLF

j_call: TRBJ2-7
d_call: TRBD2
v_call: TRBV30
cdr3_aa: AWSRRPERGTYEQY

j_call: TRBJ1-6
d_call: .
v_call: TRBV10-3
cdr3_aa: AISESRQDSNSPLH

j_call: TRBJ2-1
d_call: TRBD1
v_call: TRBV19
cdr3_aa: ASNPQGALNEQF

j_call: TRBJ1-5
d_call: TRBD1
v_call: TRBV7-9
cdr3_aa: ASSSGQGVQPQH

j_call: TRBJ2-2
d_call: .
v_call: TRBV30
cdr3_aa: AWSVLGGGELF

j_call: TRBJ1-1
d_call: .
v_call: TRBV20-1
cdr3_aa: SASGAGVNTEAF

j_call: TRBJ1-1
d_call: .
v_call: TRBV20-1
cdr3_aa: SASSGRSTEAF

j_call: TRBJ1-4
d_call: .
v_call: TRBV20-1
cdr3_aa: SASPPGDEKLF

j_call: TRBJ2-7
d_call: .
v_call: TRBV6-2/TRBV6-3
cdr3_aa: ASNPRGTYEQY

j_call: TRBJ2-2
d_call: TRBD2
v_call: TRBV4-2
cdr3_aa: ASSPSPGGGANTGELF

j_call: TRBJ1-5
d_call: .
v_call: TRBV27
cdr3_aa: ASSLSGGVINQPQH

j_call: TRBJ2-5
d_call: .
v_call: TRBV7-9
cdr3_aa: ASSRGTAGRETQY

j_call: TRBJ2-5
d_call: .
v_call: TRBV29-1
cdr3_aa: SDRRAGRETQY

j_call: TRBJ2-3
d_call: TRBD2
v_call: TRBV19
cdr3_aa: ASSSRTSRPDTQY

j_call: TRBJ2-7
d_call: TRBD1
v_call: TRBV27
cdr3_aa: ATSRDRQAYEQY

j_call: TRBJ2-1
d_call: TRBD1
v_call: TRBV23-1
cdr3_aa: ASSQSFLIGQGAPYNEQF

j_call: TRBJ2-1
d_call: TRBD2
v_call: TRBV7-2
cdr3_aa: ASTPRSGAYNEQF

j_call: TRBJ2-1
d_call: .
v_call: TRBV3-1/TRBV3-2
cdr3_aa: ASSQDNRPSTFYNEQF

j_call: TRBJ1-4
d_call: TRBD1
v_call: TRBV19
cdr3_aa: ASSQRQGRRLREKLF

j_call: TRBJ2-7
d_call: .
v_call: TRBV12-3/TRBV12-4
cdr3_aa: ASSPSTYEQY

j_call: TRBJ2-7
d_call: TRBD2
v_call: TRBV6-1
cdr3_aa: ASSDRLADSYEQY

j_call: TRBJ1-1
d_call: .
v_call: TRBV14
cdr3_aa: ASSQGPRSEAF

j_call: TRBJ1-4
d_call: .
v_call: TRBV24-1
cdr3_aa: ATSSGTQEKLF

j_call: TRBJ1-2
d_call: TRBD1
v_call: TRBV12-3/TRBV12-4
cdr3_aa: ASSAGGWGYT

j_call: TRBJ2-4
d_call: TRBD1
v_call: TRBV30
cdr3_aa: AWSSRDRRAQNIQY

j_call: TRBJ1-4
d_call: TRBD1
v_call: TRBV3-1/TRBV3-2
cdr3_aa: ASSLQGGNEKLF

j_call: TRBJ2-3
d_call: .
v_call: TRBV19
cdr3_aa: ASSTGSGADTQY

j_call: TRBJ2-3
d_call: .
v_call: TRBV7-9
cdr3_aa: ASSLGSGTHTDTQY

j_call: TRBJ2-7
d_call: TRBD1
v_call: TRBV5-4
cdr3_aa: ASSLAGTVFGKPYEQY